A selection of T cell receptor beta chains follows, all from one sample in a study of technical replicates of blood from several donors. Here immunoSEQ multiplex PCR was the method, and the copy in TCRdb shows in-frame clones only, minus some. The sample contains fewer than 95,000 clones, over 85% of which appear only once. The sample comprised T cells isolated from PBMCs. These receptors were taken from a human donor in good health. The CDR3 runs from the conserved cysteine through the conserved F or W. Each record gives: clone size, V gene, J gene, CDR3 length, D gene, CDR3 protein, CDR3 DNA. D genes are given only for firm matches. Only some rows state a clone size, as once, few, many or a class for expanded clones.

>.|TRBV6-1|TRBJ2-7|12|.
CASSEDTYEQYF
TGTGCCAGCAGTGAAGATACCTACGAGCAGTACTTC
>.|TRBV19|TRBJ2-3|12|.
CASKIGSDTQYF
TGTGCCAGTAAGATCGGGTCAGATACGCAGTATTTT
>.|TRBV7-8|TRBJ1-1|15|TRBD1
CASSFPGGLVGEAFF
TGTGCCAGCAGCTTCCCAGGGGGCTTGGTTGGTGAAGCTTTCTTT
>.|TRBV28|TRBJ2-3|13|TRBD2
CASSGAGADTQYF
TGTGCCAGCAGCGGAGCGGGAGCTGATACGCAGTATTTT
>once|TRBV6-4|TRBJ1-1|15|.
CASSPGGGLNTEAFF
TGTGCCAGCAGTCCAGGAGGCGGTTTGAACACTGAAGCTTTCTTT
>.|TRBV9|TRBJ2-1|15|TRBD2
CASSVASAGGIEQFF
TGTGCCAGCAGCGTAGCATCCGCGGGGGGGATTGAGCAGTTCTTC
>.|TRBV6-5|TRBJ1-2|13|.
CASRLDGAEGYTF
TGTGCCAGCAGGCTTGATGGGGCCGAAGGCTACACCTTC
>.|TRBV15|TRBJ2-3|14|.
CATSRDLGADTQYF
TGTGCCACCAGCAGAGATTTGGGCGCCGATACGCAGTATTTT
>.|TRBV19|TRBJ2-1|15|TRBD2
CASSISGGTYNEQFF
TGTGCCAGTAGTATTAGCGGGGGTACCTACAATGAGCAGTTCTTC
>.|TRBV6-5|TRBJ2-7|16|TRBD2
CASSYSFPSGSYEQYF
TGTGCCAGCAGTTACTCGTTTCCCAGCGGGAGTTACGAGCAGTACTTC
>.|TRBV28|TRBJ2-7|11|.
CASTVSYEQYF
TGTGCCAGCACAGTCTCCTACGAGCAGTACTTC
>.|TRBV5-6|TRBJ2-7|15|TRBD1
CASSPQDRPYYEQYF
TGTGCCAGCAGCCCCCAGGACAGGCCCTACTACGAGCAGTACTTC
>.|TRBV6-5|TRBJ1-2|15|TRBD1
CASSYGTGGSNGYTF
TGTGCCAGCAGTTACGGGACAGGGGGAAGCAATGGCTACACCTTC
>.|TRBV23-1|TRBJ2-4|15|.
CASRPIRQDKNIQYF
TGCGCCAGCAGACCAATAAGACAGGACAAAAACATTCAGTACTTC
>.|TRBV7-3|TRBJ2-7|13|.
CASSPWGGAEQYF
TGTGCCAGCAGCCCTTGGGGGGGGGCCGAGCAGTACTTC
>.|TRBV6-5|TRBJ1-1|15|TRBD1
CASSYSGTGSTEAFF
TGTGCCAGCAGTTACTCCGGGACAGGGAGCACTGAAGCTTTCTTT
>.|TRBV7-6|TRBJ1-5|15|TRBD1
CASSSGTGNNQPQHF
TGTGCCAGCAGCAGCGGGACAGGGAACAATCAGCCCCAGCATTTT
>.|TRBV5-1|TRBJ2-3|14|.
CASSLEAGVDTQYF
TGCGCCAGCAGCTTGGAGGCAGGGGTAGATACGCAGTATTTT
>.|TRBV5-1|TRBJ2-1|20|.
CASSFFPLDGDSPIYNEQFF
TGCGCCAGCAGCTTCTTTCCCCTTGATGGCGACAGCCCGATTTACAATGAGCAGTTCTTC
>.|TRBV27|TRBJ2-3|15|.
CASSFGFGGTDTQYF
TGTGCCAGCAGTTTCGGATTTGGAGGGACAGATACGCAGTATTTT
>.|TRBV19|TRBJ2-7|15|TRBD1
CASSEGQGAHYEQYF
TGTGCCAGTAGTGAAGGACAGGGGGCGCACTACGAGCAGTACTTC
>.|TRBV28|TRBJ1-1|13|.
CATTTGGNTEAFF
TGTGCCACCACTACAGGCGGAAACACTGAAGCTTTCTTT
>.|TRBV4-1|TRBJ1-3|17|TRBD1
CASSQELTGPPGNTIYF
TGCGCCAGCAGCCAAGAGTTGACAGGGCCACCTGGAAACACCATATATTTT
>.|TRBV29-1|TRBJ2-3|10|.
CTGTREVQYF
TGCACGGGAACTAGGGAGGTGCAGTATTTT
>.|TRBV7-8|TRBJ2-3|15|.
CASSPMGLSTDTQYF
TGTGCCAGCAGCCCCATGGGCTTAAGCACAGATACGCAGTATTTT
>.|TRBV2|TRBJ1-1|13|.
CASPREGHTEAFF
TGTGCCAGCCCTCGGGAGGGGCACACTGAAGCTTTCTTT
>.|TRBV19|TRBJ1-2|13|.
CAAFEAHNYGYTF
TGTGCCGCGTTCGAAGCCCATAACTATGGCTACACCTTC
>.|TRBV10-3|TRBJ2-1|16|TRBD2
CAISERSSGKIREQFF
TGTGCCATCAGTGAGAGAAGTAGCGGGAAGATTCGCGAGCAGTTCTTC
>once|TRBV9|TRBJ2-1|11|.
CASSVGTQQFF
TGTGCCAGCAGCGTCGGGACTCAGCAGTTCTTC
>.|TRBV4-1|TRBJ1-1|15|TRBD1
CASSQDRSTGTEAFF
TGCGCCAGCAGCCAAGATCGGTCGACAGGGACTGAAGCTTTCTTT
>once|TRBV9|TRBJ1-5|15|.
CASSSTTGFNQPQHF
TGTGCCAGCAGCTCCACTACAGGATTCAATCAGCCCCAGCATTTT
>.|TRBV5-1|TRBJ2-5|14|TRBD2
CASSGGDGQETQYF
TGCGCCAGCAGCGGGGGGGACGGACAAGAGACCCAGTACTTC
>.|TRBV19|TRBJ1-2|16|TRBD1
CASSILGTGNNYGYTF
TGTGCCAGTAGTATCTTAGGGACAGGGAATAACTATGGCTACACCTTC
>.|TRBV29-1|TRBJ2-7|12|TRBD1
CSVGGQAYEQYF
TGCAGCGTTGGTGGACAGGCCTACGAGCAGTACTTC
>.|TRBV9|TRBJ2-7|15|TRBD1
CASSVGQGASYEQYF
TGTGCCAGCAGCGTAGGGCAGGGGGCCTCCTACGAGCAGTACTTC
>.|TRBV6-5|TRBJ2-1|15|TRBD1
CASSYGGQGVDGEFF
TGTGCCAGCAGTTACGGAGGACAGGGGGTTGATGGGGAGTTCTTC
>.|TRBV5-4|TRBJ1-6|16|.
CASSDLPGNYNSPLHF
TGTGCCAGCAGCGACCTCCCAGGGAACTATAATTCACCCCTCCACTTT
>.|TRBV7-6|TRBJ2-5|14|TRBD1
CASSYGTGKETQYF
TGTGCCAGCAGCTACGGGACAGGGAAAGAGACCCAGTACTTC
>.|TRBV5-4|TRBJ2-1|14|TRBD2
CASSLGGGRNEQFF
TGTGCCAGCAGCTTGGGCGGGGGTCGCAATGAGCAGTTCTTC
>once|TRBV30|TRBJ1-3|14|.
CAWGTGSSGNTIYF
TGTGCCTGGGGAACAGGTAGCTCTGGAAACACCATATATTTT
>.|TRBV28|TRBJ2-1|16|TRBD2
CASRTPGLAVYNEQFF
TGTGCCAGCAGAACGCCGGGACTAGCGGTTTACAATGAGCAGTTCTTC
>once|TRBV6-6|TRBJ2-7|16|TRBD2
CASSYAGTSGSYEQYF
TGTGCCAGCAGTTACGCCGGGACTAGCGGTTCCTACGAGCAGTACTTC
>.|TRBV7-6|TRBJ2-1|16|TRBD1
CASRQQGGGSYNEQFF
TGTGCCAGCAGACAACAGGGGGGAGGCTCCTACAATGAGCAGTTCTTC
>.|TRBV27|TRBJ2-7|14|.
CASSLSIGGYEQYF
TGTGCCAGCAGTTTATCGATAGGAGGCTACGAGCAGTACTTC
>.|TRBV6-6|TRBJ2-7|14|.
CASRRGQGSREQYF
TGTGCCAGTCGACGGGGCCAGGGGTCGCGCGAGCAGTACTTC
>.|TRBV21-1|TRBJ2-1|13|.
CAKPLDRTNEQFF
TGTGCCAAGCCTCTGGACAGAACGAATGAGCAGTTCTTC
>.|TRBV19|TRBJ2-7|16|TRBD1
CASSPVRTGGYYEQYF
TGTGCCAGTAGTCCAGTCCGGACAGGGGGCTACTACGAGCAGTACTTC
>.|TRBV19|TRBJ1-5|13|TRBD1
CASSFEGARPQHF
TGTGCCAGTAGTTTCGAGGGGGCGAGGCCCCAGCATTTT